Presented here are 31 T cell receptor beta chains from one specimen sequenced in a study of beta chain features in type 1 diabetes. The whole isolated RNA underwent reverse transcription, so sequencing captured expressed TCRB transcripts. Profiled with immunoSEQ multiplex PCR; TCRdb holds only in-frame clones, not every one. The data hold some 330,000 clones, with 11% observed a single time. The sequencing sample was made of naive CD4+ T cells from blood. Receptors were obtained from a woman under 40 in good health.

The chain recombines TRBV27 with TRBJ2-7; tentative D call: TRBD2 (6 bases). Germline loops: CDR1 MNHEY, CDR2 SMNVEV (reference sequence). The CDR3 consists of 14 residues. V was cut by 5 bases and J by 3 bases, with 14 bases left in between. CDR3 bases: TGTGCCAGCAGTCCGCGGAGGGGCGTCTACGAGCAGTACTTC. This translates into CASSPRRGVYEQYF.

The V and J genes are TRBV28 and TRBJ2-7; 14 bases match TRBD2. V lost 5 bases, J lost 4 bases, and 7 bases stayed unmatched. The CDR3 covers 16 residues. Germline lookup yields CDR1 MDHEN and CDR2 SYDVKM. CDR3 protein: CASSPGTSGSRYEQYF. The CDR3 DNA follows: TGTGCCAGCAGTCCTGGGACTAGCGGGAGCCGGTACGAGCAGTACTTC.

There are a few counts of this clone. The chain uses TRBV11-2 and TRBJ2-7; 9 positions agree with TRBD1. The CDR3 sequence is 16 residues long. After removal of 5 bases from V and 6 bases from J, the junction contained 14 bases not matched to a gene. Germline assignment: CDR1 SGHAT and CDR2 FQNNGV. Written as DNA, the CDR3 is TGTGCCAGCAGCCGGGCCGGCGGGACAGGGCGTTTCGAGCAGTACTTC. Its translation is CASSRAGGTGRFEQYF.

The chain links TRBV13 to TRBJ2-3, with D possibly being TRBD2 (5 bases). CDR1 PRHDT and CDR2 FYEKMQ come from the germline V gene (reference sequence). V was trimmed by 2 bases and J by 1 base, leaving 7 bases between them. The CDR3 consists of 14 residues. CDR3 residues: CASSLRRGTDTQYF. CDR3 DNA sequence: TGTGCCAGCAGCTTACGGCGGGGCACAGATACGCAGTATTTT. The whole variable domain, filled in from reference TRBV13 and TRBJ2-3, reads AAGVIQSPRHLIKEKRETATLKCYPIPRHDTVYWYQQGPGQDPQFLISFYEKMQSDKGSIPDRFSAQQFSDYHSELNMSSLELGDSALYFCASSLRRGTDTQYFGPGTRLTVL.

The genes are TRBV4-3 and TRBJ2-1; 9 nucleotides line up with TRBD1. CDR1 LGHNA and CDR2 YSLEER come from the germline V gene. The CDR3 covers 16 residues. Trimming took 1 base from V and 6 from J; bases not matched to a gene: 7. Written as DNA, the CDR3 is TGCGCCAGCAGCCAAGTCCCGGGGACAGGGAGCAATGAGCAGTTCTTC. The encoded protein is CASSQVPGTGSNEQFF.

V usage is TRBV19 and J usage is TRBJ2-1, with 7 positions matching TRBD1. V shed 0 bases and J 7 bases; nucleotides not matched to a gene: 9. The CDR3 is 16 residues long. In germline, CDR1 is LNHDA, CDR2 SQIVND (reference sequence). DNA for the CDR3: TGTGCCAGTAGTATAGATCCCCCAGGACAGGCGAATGAGCAGTTCTTC. This translates into CASSIDPPGQANEQFF.

The table lists this clone with a few counts. The chain uses TRBV7-2 and TRBJ1-3; TRBD1 aligns across 9 bases. V lost 4 bases and J lost 2; bases outside the gene matches: 3. This CDR3 region has 15 residues. The germline CDR1 and CDR2 sequences are SGHTA and FQGNSA. The CDR3 DNA reads TGTGCCAGCAGCTCCGGACAGGGGACTGGAAACACCATATATTTT. This codes for CASSSGQGTGNTIYF.

The gene calls are TRBV5-4 and TRBJ2-7; the match to TRBD2 covers 8 bases. The V segment lost 4 bases and the J segment 2 bases; nucleotides outside the gene matches: 8. CDR1 is SGHNT, CDR2 YYREEE, per germline (reference sequence). The CDR3 runs to 15 residues. The CDR3 protein is CASSAKTSVTYEQYF. DNA of the CDR3: TGTGCCAGCAGCGCAAAGACTAGCGTAACCTACGAGCAGTACTTC.

V gene TRBV2 combines with J gene TRBJ1-1; D gene unclear. Trimming cost V 8 bases and J 6 bases, with 10 bases left between them. This CDR3 has 11 residues. Germline loops: CDR1 SNHLY, CDR2 FYNNEI. CDR3 in DNA: TGTGCCAGCTCCCCCTATGCTGAAGCTTTCTTT. This translates into CASSPYAEAFF.

This clone came up a few times. The rearrangement links TRBV12-5 to TRBJ2-5; 7 bases map to TRBD1. The CDR3 runs 14 residues. Germline CDR1 reads LGHNT; CDR2 reads FRNRAP. J was trimmed by 5 bases and V by 5 bases; bases with no gene match: 8. For the CDR3, the DNA is TGTGCTAGTGGTGCCGCAACAGGGGTTGAGACCCAGTACTTC. Translation gives CASGAATGVETQYF.

This clone came up a few times. The chain recombines TRBV19 with TRBJ2-7; 12 positions match TRBD2. Trimming removed 3 bases from V and 6 bases from J; junction bases left unmatched: 9. This CDR3 spans 16 amino acids. Per germline, CDR1 LNHDA and CDR2 SQIVND (reference sequence). The CDR3 reads CASSMATSGRFGEQYF. In DNA, the CDR3 is TGTGCCAGTAGTATGGCGACTAGCGGGAGATTTGGCGAGCAGTACTTC.

The gene calls are TRBV7-9 and TRBJ2-7, with D tentatively TRBD2 (6 bases). CDR3 length: 14 residues. Looked up from germline, CDR1 is SEHNR and CDR2 is FQNEAQ (reference sequence). V was shortened by 7 bases and J by 1 base, with 14 bases between the two germline ends. The CDR3 here is CASTPLAVSYEQYF. The CDR3 bases are TGTGCCAGCACCCCCTTAGCGGTATCCTACGAGCAGTACTTC.

V usage is TRBV7-2 and J usage is TRBJ2-5; no definite D call. Deletions cut 3 bases from V and 1 base from J, with 6 bases between. In germline, CDR1 is SGHTA, CDR2 FQGNSA. The CDR3 length is 13 residues. CDR3 sequence (DNA): TGTGCCAGCAGCTTTTGGAGCCAAGAGACCCAGTACTTC. It is translated as CASSFWSQETQYF.

This sequence joins TRBV13 and TRBJ1-5, with 8 positions matching TRBD1. From germline, CDR1 is PRHDT and CDR2 FYEKMQ (reference sequence). V was clipped by 2 bases and J by 7 bases; unmatched bases: 10. The CDR3 is 16 residues long. The CDR3 loop is CASSLLMDRARQPQHF. CDR3 DNA: TGTGCCAGCAGCTTATTAATGGACAGGGCGAGACAGCCCCAGCATTTT.

The chain is built from TRBV27 and TRBJ2-1, with D maybe TRBD2 (5 bases). This CDR3 spans 20 amino acids. Germline V gene data show CDR1 as MNHEY and CDR2 as SMNVEV (reference sequence). V lost 2 bases and J lost 8, with 31 bases in between. The CDR3 DNA reads as TGTGCCAGCAGTTTAAGCGGTTTGAGGAGGATGGGAACGGGGTGGGATGAGCAGTTCTTC. This translates into CASSLSGLRRMGTGWDEQFF.

This clone was counted a few times. The V gene is TRBV4-2, the J gene TRBJ2-5; the D is unclear. This CDR3 contains 15 residues. The V gene lost 1 base and the J gene lost 4 bases, with 13 bases spanning the gap. Per the germline V gene, CDR1 is LGHNA and CDR2 is YNFKEQ. The CDR3: CASSQGSLTPETQYF. In DNA, the CDR3 is TGTGCCAGCAGCCAAGGATCTCTAACCCCAGAGACCCAGTACTTC.

The V gene is TRBV10-1, the J gene TRBJ2-1; D is unclear. CDR3 length: 19 residues. V was shortened by 3 bases and J by 9 bases, with 30 bases between the two germline ends. CDR1 and CDR2 (germline): WNHNN, SYGVQD (reference sequence). CDR3 bases: TGCGCCAGCAGTGACTGGCACGCTAGTTATCTTGGAAGTTTTGGTGAGCAGTTCTTC. Encoded protein: CASSDWHASYLGSFGEQFF.

V usage is TRBV27 and J usage is TRBJ1-4; no clear D. Trimming shortened V by 6 bases and J by 5 bases, and 4 bases separated the two germline ends. The CDR3 totals 11 residues. The germline V gene has CDR1 MNHEY and CDR2 SMNVEV (reference sequence). The CDR3, as DNA: TGTGCCAGCAGCCTAAATGAAAAACTGTTTTTT. It codes for CASSLNEKLFF.

This clone has only a few counts. The chain uses TRBV7-2 and TRBJ2-7, with 9 bases that match TRBD2. Unmatched junction bases numbered 15, after V lost 9 bases and J lost 9 bases. The CDR3 length is 14 residues. The germline V gene has CDR1 SGHTA and CDR2 FQGNSA. The CDR3 is CASTAGTSPRVQYF. The CDR3 DNA is TGTGCCAGTACCGCGGGGACTAGCCCAAGGGTGCAGTACTTC.

This clone has only a few counts. The CDR3 bases are TGTGCCAGCAGAGACAAGAATGAGCAGTTCTTC. Its translation: CASRDKNEQFF. This sequence joins TRBV6-6 and TRBJ2-1; no reliable D call. CDR3 size: 11 residues. V was cut by 6 bases and J by 7 bases, with 7 bases left in between. Germline loops: CDR1 MNHNY, CDR2 SVGAGI (reference sequence).

V gene TRBV5-6 combines with J gene TRBJ2-5; TRBD2 might be the D (6 bases). The CDR3 is 15 amino acids. The V end was cut by 3 bases, the J end by 2 bases, with 14 bases between. Germline CDR1 reads SGHDT; CDR2 reads YYEEEE. The CDR3 DNA reads TGTGCCAGCAGCTCGGTAACTAGCACTCAAGAGACCCAGTACTTC. It is translated as CASSSVTSTQETQYF.

The chain links TRBV7-2 to TRBJ1-5, with 8 bases aligning to TRBD1. The V gene end was trimmed by 2 bases and the J gene end by 7 bases; junction bases not matched to a gene: 4. The CDR3 is made up of 14 amino acids. Germline values: CDR1 SGHTA, CDR2 FQGNSA. This chain's CDR3 is CASSLIQGVQPQHF. As DNA, the CDR3 is TGTGCCAGCAGCTTAATACAGGGGGTGCAGCCCCAGCATTTT.

Only a few counts were recorded for this clone. This chain uses TRBV27 with TRBJ2-5; D perhaps matches TRBD2 (7 bases). The CDR3 contains 15 residues. The V gene lost 3 bases and the J gene lost 5 bases, with 16 bases spanning the gap. CDR1 MNHEY and CDR2 SMNVEV come from the germline V gene (reference sequence). CDR3 in amino acids: CASSLGGDIWETQYF. The CDR3 bases are TGTGCCAGCAGTTTGGGAGGGGACATCTGGGAGACCCAGTACTTC.

This sequence joins TRBV29-1 and TRBJ1-1; D possibly corresponds to TRBD1 (6 bases). V lost 6 bases to trimming and J lost 1 base, with 18 bases between them. Germline assignment: CDR1 SQVTM and CDR2 ANQGSEA. The CDR3 sequence is 15 residues long. The DNA for the CDR3 is TGCAGCGTAGATAAGGGGGGGCCGTCGAACACTGAAGCTTTCTTT. As protein: CSVDKGGPSNTEAFF.

This clone was recorded a few times. The chain links TRBV7-2 to TRBJ1-1; D perhaps matches TRBD1 (6 bases). The V end was cut by 2 bases, the J end by 1 base, with 11 bases between. The length of the CDR3 is 15 residues. Germline CDR1 and CDR2: SGHTA and FQGNSA. For the CDR3, the DNA is TGTGCCAGCAGCTTATTCGGACAGCGGAACACTGAAGCTTTCTTT. It yields the protein CASSLFGQRNTEAFF.

A few counts support this clone. This chain uses TRBV30 with TRBJ2-4; 8 bases align to TRBD2. J was trimmed by 0 bases and V by 3 bases; bases with no gene match: 7. Germline CDR1 reads GTSNPN; CDR2 reads SVGIG (reference sequence). The CDR3 has 16 residues. The CDR3 region is CAWSGGGLLAKNIQYF. The CDR3, as DNA: TGTGCCTGGAGCGGCGGGGGGCTGCTAGCCAAAAACATTCAGTACTTC. Filled out from reference TRBV30 and TRBJ2-4, the complete variable domain reads SQTIHQWPATLVQPVGSPLSLECTVEGTSNPNLYWYRQAAGRGLQLLFYSVGIGQISSEVPQNLSASRPQDRQFILSSKKLLLSDSGFYLCAWSGGGLLAKNIQYFGAGTRLSVL.

The chain is built from TRBV2 and TRBJ1-5, with D possibly being TRBD1 (6 bases). CDR1 and CDR2 (germline): SNHLY, FYNNEI. This CDR3 is built from 15 residues. V was shortened by 7 bases and J by 1 base, with 14 bases between the two germline ends. The CDR3 loop reads CASNGGGLSNQPQHF. CDR3 DNA sequence: TGTGCCAGCAACGGCGGGGGGCTAAGCAATCAGCCCCAGCATTTT. The complete variable domain, with remaining parts taken from reference TRBV2 and TRBJ1-5, reads EPEVTQTPSHQVTQMGQEVILRCVPISNHLYFYWYRQILGQKVEFLVSFYNNEISEKSEIFDDQFSVERPDGSNFTLKIRSTKLEDSAMYFCASNGGGLSNQPQHFGDGTRLSIL.

This clone has only a few counts. This rearrangement joins TRBV9 to TRBJ2-1; 13 nucleotides agree with TRBD2. This CDR3 is built from 15 residues. Germline CDR1 reads SGDLS; CDR2 reads YYNGEE. V shed 2 bases and J 6 bases; nucleotides not matched to a gene: 2. CDR3: CASSVTSGRGNEQFF. CDR3 DNA: TGTGCCAGCAGCGTTACTAGCGGGAGGGGCAATGAGCAGTTCTTC.

This CDR3 reads CAIKTSGTGYGYTF. CDR3 nucleotides: TGTGCCATCAAAACGTCGGGGACAGGCTATGGCTACACCTTC. This sequence joins TRBV10-3 and TRBJ1-2; 8 bases map to TRBD1. V dropped 7 bases and J dropped 4; count of bases not matched to a gene: 8. This CDR3 comprises 14 residues. Germline CDR1 is ENHRY and CDR2 is SYGVKD.

The chain is built from TRBV19 and TRBJ1-5; 8 positions agree with TRBD1. Per the germline V gene, CDR1 is LNHDA and CDR2 is SQIVND (reference sequence). Trimming at V came to 4 bases and at J to 6 bases, leaving 5 bases not matched to a gene. This CDR3 is 14 amino acids long. The CDR3 sequence: CASSKDRVGQPQHF. For the CDR3, the DNA is TGTGCCAGTAGTAAGGACAGGGTTGGTCAGCCCCAGCATTTT.

This clone was counted a few times. The chain links TRBV13 to TRBJ2-1; maybe TRBD2 (6 bases). CDR1 is PRHDT, CDR2 FYEKMQ, per germline (reference sequence). The CDR3 has 14 amino acids. Trimming pared 2 bases from V and 3 bases from J, leaving 8 bases between. CDR3 bases: TGTGCCAGCAGCTTATTGGACTACTACAATGAGCAGTTCTTC. Translation: CASSLLDYYNEQFF.